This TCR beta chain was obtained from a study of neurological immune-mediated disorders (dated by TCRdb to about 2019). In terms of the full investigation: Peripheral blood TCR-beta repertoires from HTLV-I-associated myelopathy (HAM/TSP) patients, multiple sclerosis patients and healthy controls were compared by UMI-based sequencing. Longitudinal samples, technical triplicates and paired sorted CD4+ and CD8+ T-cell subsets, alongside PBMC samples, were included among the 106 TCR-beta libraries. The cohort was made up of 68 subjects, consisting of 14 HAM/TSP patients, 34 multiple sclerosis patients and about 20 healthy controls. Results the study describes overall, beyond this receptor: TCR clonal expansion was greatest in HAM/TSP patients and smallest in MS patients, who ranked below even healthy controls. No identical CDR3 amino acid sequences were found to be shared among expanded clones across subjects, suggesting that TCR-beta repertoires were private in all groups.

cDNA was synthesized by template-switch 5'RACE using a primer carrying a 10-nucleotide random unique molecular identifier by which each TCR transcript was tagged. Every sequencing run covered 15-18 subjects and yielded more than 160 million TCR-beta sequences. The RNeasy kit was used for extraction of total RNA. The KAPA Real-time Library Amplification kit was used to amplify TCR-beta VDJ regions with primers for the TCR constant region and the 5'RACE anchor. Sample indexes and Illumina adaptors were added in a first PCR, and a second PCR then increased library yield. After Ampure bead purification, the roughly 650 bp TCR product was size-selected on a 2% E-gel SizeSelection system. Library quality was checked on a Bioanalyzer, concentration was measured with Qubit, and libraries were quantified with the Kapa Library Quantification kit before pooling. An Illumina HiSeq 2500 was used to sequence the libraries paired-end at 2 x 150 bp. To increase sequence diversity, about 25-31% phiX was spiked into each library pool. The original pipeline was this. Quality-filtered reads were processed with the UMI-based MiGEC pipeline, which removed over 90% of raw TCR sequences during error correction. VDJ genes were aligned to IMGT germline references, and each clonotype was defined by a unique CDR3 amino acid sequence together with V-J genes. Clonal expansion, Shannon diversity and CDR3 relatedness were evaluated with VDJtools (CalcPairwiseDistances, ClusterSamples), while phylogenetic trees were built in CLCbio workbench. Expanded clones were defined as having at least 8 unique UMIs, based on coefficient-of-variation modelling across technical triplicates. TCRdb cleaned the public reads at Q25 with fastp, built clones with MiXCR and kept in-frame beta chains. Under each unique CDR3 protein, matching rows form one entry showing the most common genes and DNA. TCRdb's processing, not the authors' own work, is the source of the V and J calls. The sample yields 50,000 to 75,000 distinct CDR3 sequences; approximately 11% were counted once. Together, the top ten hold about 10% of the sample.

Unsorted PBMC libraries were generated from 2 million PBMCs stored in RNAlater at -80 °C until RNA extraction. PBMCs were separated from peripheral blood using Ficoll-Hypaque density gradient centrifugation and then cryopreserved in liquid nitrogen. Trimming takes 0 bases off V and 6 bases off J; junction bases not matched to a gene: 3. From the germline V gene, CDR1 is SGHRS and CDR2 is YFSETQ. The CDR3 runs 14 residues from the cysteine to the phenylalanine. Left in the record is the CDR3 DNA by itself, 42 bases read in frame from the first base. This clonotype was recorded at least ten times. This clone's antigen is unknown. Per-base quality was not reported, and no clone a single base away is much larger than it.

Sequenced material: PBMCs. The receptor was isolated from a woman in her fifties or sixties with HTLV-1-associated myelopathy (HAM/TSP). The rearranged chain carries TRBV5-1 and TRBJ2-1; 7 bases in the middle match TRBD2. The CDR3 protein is CASSLGTRVNEQFF. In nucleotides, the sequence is TGCGCCAGCAGCTTGGGGACTAGGGTCAATGAGCAGTTCTTC.